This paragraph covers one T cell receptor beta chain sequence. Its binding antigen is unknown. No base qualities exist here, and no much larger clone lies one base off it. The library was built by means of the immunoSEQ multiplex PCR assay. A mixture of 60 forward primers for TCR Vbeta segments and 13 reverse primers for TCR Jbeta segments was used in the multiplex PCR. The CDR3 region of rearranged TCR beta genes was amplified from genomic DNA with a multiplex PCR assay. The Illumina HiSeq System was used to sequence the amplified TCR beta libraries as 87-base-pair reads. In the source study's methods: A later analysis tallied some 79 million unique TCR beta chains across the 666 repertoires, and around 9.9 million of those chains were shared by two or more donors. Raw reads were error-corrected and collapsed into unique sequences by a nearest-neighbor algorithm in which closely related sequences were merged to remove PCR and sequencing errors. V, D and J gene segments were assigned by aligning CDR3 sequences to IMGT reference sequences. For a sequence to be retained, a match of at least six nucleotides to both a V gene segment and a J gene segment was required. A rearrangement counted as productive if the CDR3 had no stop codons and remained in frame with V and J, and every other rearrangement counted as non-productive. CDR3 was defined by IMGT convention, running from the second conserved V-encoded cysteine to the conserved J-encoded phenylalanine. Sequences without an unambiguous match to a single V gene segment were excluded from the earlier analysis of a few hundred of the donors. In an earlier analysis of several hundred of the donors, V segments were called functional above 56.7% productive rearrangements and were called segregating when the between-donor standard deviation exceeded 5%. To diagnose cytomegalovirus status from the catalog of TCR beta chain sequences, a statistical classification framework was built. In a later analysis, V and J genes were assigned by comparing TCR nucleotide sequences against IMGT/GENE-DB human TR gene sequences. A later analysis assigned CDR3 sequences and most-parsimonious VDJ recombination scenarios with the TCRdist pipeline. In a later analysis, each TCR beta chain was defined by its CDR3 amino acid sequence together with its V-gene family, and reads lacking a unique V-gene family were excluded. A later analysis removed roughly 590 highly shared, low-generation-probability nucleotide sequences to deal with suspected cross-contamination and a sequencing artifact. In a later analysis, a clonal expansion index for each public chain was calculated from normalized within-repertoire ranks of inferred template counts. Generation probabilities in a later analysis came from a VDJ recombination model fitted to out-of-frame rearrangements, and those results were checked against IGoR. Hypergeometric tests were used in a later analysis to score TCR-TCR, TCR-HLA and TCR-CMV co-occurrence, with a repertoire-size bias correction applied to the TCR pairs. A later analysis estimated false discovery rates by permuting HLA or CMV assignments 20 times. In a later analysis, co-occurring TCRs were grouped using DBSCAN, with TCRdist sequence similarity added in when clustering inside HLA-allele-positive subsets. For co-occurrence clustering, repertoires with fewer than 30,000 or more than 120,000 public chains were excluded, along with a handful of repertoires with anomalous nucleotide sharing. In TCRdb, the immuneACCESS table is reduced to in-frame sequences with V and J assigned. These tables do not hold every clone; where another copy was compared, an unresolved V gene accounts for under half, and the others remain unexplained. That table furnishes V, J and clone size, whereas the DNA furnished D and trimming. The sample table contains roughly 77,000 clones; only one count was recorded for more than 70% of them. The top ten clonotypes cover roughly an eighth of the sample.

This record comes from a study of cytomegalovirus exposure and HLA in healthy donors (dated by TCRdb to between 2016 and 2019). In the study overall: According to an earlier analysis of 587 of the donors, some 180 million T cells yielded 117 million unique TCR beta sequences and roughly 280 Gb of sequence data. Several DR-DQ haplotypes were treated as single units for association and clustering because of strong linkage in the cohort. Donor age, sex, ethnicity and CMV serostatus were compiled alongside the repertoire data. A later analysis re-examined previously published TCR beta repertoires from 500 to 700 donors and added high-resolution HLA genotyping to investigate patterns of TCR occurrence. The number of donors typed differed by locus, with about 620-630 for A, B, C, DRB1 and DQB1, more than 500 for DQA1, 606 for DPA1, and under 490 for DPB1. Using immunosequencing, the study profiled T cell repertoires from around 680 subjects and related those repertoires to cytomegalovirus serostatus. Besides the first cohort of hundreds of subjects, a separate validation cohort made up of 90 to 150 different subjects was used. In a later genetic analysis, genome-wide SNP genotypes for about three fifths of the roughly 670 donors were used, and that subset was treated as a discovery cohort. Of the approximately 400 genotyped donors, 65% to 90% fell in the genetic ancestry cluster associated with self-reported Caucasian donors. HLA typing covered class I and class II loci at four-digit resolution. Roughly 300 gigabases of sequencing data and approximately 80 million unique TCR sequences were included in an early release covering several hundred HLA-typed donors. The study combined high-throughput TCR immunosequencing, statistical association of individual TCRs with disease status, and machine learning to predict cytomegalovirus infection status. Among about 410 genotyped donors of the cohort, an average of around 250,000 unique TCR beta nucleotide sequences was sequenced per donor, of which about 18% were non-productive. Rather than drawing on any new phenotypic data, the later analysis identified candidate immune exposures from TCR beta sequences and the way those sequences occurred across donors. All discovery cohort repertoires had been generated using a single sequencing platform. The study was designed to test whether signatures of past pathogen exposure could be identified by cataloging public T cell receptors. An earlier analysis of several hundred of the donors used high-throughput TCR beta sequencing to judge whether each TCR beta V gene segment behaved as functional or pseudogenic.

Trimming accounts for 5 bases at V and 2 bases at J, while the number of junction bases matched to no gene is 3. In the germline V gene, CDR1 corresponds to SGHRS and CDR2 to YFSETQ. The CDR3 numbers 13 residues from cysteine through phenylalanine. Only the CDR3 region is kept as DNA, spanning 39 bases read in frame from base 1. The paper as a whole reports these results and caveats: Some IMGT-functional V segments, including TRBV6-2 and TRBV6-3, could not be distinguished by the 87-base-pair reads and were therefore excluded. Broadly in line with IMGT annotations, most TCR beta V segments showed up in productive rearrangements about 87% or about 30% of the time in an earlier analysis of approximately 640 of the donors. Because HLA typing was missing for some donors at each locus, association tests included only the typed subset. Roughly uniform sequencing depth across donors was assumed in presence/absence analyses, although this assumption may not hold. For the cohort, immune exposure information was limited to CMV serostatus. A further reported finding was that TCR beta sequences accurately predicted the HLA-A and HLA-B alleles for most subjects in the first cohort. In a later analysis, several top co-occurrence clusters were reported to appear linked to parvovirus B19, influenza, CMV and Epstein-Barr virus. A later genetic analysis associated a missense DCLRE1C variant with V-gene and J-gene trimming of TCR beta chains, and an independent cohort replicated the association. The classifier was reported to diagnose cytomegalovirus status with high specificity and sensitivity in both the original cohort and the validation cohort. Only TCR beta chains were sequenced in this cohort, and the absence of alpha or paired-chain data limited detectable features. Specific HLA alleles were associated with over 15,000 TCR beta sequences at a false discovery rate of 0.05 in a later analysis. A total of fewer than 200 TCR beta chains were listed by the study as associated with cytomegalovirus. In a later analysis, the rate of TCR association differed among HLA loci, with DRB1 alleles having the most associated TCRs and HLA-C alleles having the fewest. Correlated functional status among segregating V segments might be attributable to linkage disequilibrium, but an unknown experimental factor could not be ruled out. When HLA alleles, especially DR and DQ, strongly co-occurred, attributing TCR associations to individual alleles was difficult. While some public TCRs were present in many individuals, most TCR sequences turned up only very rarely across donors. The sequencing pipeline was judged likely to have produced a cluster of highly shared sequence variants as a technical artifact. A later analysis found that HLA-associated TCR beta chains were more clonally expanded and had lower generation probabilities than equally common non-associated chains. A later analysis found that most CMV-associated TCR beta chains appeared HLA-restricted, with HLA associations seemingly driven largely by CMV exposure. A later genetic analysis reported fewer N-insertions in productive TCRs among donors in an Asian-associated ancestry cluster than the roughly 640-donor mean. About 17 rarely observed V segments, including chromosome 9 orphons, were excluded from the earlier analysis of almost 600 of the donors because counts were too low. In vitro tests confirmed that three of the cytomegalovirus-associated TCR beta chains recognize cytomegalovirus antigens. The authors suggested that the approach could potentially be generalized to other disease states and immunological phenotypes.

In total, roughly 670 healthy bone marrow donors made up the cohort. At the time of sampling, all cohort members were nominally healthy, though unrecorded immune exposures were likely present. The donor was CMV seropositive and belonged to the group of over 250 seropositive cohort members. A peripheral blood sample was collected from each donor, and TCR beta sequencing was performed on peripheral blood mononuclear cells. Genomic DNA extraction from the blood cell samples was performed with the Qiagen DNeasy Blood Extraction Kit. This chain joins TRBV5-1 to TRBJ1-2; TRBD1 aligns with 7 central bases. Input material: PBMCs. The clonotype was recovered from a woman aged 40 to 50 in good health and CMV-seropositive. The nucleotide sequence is TGCGCCAGCAGACCGGACAGGAACTATGGCTACACCTTC. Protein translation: CASRPDRNYGYTF. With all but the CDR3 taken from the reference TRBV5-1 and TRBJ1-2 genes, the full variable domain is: KAGVTQTPRYLIKTRGQQVTLSCSPISGHRSVSWYQQTPGQGLQFLFEYFSETQRNKGNFPGRFSGRQFSNSRSEMNVSTLELGDSALYLCASRPDRNYGYTFGSGTRLTVV.